This TCR beta chain was sequenced in a study of cytomegalovirus exposure and HLA in healthy donors. Points from the study as a whole: Reports state that TCR beta sequences accurately predicted most subjects' HLA-A and HLA-B alleles. An observed cluster of highly shared sequence variants was recorded as a likely sequencing artifact. Most TCR beta V segments were productive about 90% or about 30% of the time in an earlier analysis. In a later analysis, parvovirus B19, influenza, CMV and Epstein-Barr virus appeared linked to several top co-occurrence clusters.

Germline lookup yields CDR1 LNHDA and CDR2 SQIVND (reference sequence). This CDR3 contains 17 residues. J was trimmed by 0 bases and V by 5 bases; bases with no gene match: 12. The PCR used 60 Vbeta and 13 Jbeta primers. Method: immunoSEQ multiplex PCR; TCRdb's copy keeps in-frame clones and lacks some. The sample has about 150,000 clones, over 65% seen once. Worth noting for this clone: Its matching antigen is unknown.

The sample consisted of PBMCs. The rearrangement uses TRBV19 and TRBJ1-1, with 7 bases identical to TRBD1. The source is a man aged 40-50 years in good health and CMV-seropositive. CDR3 sequence reads: CASSSPTGPNMNTEAFF. CDR3 in DNA: TGTGCCAGTAGTTCACCGACAGGGCCGAACATGAACACTGAAGCTTTCTTT.